The 9 T cell receptor beta chains given below trace back to one sample, sequenced in a study of T cell clonality in common variable immunodeficiency. Whole-study findings and limits: Common variable immunodeficiency TCR beta sequences reportedly had fewer deletions and N-nucleotide insertions.

Profiled with immunoSEQ multiplex PCR; TCRdb holds only in-frame clones, not every one. The sample holds about 15,000 clones, and no clone turns up only once. No antigen has been assigned to these receptors. The specimen was peripheral blood mononuclear cells. These receptors were taken from a human donor with common variable immunodeficiency.

This clone has a handful of counts. The read is 3 residues too short to cover the CDR3 end, so that end is filled in from the germline J gene. The chain is built from TRBV18 and TRBJ1-5; weak D call: TRBD1 (6 bases). Germline CDR1 KGHSH, CDR2 LQKENI. V gave up 6 bases and J gave up 4 bases, with 13 bases separating them. CDR3 length: 14 amino acids. The CDR3 DNA, read in part, is TGTGCCAGCTCCCTGGTGGGACAAAATCAGCCC. It is translated as CASSLVGQNQP. The whole CDR3 region reads CASSLVGQNQPQHF.

This clone was counted only a few times. With the read ending 3 residues before the CDR3 end, the germline J gene is used to fill in that end. The rearrangement links TRBV7-6 to TRBJ1-5; D gene ambiguous. Trimming removed 5 bases from V and 0 bases from J, with 14 bases in between. The CDR3 runs to 16 residues. Germline values: CDR1 SGHVS, CDR2 FNYEAQ. CDR3: CASSRWAAPSNQPQHF. CDR3 bases read: TGTGCCAGCAGCCGTTGGGCAGCCCCTAGCAATCAGCCC. The full variable domain, with the rest looked up from reference TRBV7-6 and TRBJ1-5, is GAGVSQSPRYKVTKRGQDVALRCDPISGHVSLYWYRQALGQGPEFLTYFNYEAQQDKSGLPNDRFSAERPEGSISTLTIQRTEQRDSAMYRCASSRWAAPSNQPQHFGDGTRLSIL.

This clone was observed at least ten times. The read finishes 3 residues shy of the CDR3 end, and the germline J gene is used to complete it. The chain links TRBV7-8 to TRBJ2-1, with 8 bases aligning to TRBD2. Unmatched junction bases numbered 1, after V lost 5 bases and J lost 1 base. The CDR3 loop spans 14 amino acids. CDR1 is SGHVS and CDR2 is FQNEAQ in the germline V gene. Partial CDR3 DNA: TGTGCCAGCAGCCCTAGCGGGTCCTACAATGAG. It encodes CASSPSGSYNE. The full CDR3 reads CASSPSGSYNEQFF.

This clone was picked up a small number of times. The read finishes 3 residues shy of the CDR3 end, and the germline J gene is used to complete it. This chain links TRBV19 with TRBJ2-3, with D possibly being TRBD2 (6 bases). Trimming removed 3 bases from V and 3 bases from J, with 7 bases in between. This CDR3 has 13 amino acids. Germline V gene sequence: CDR1 LNHDA, CDR2 SQIVND (reference sequence). The part of the CDR3 DNA that was read is TGTGCCAGTAGTATCCGGGGGACAGATACG. This gives the protein CASSIRGTDT. The full CDR3 reads CASSIRGTDTQYF. The complete variable domain, with remaining parts taken from reference TRBV19 and TRBJ2-3, reads DGGITQSPKYLFRKEGQNVTLSCEQNLNHDAMYWYRQDPGQGLRLIYYSQIVNDFQKGDIAEGYSVSREKKESFPLTVTSAQKNPTAFYLCASSIRGTDTQYFGPGTRLTVL.

CDR3 DNA (partial): TGCGCCAGCAGCGAAACAGGGGGGGATACTGAA. Amino acids: CASSETGGDTE. The full CDR3 protein reads CASSETGGDTEAFF. The rearrangement uses TRBV5-1 and TRBJ1-1, with 8 positions matching TRBD1. With the read ending 3 residues before the CDR3 end, the germline J gene is used to fill in that end. In germline, CDR1 is SGHRS, CDR2 YFSETQ. The CDR3 covers 14 residues. V was pared by 4 bases and J by 5 bases, with 7 bases of the junction left unmatched.

For this clone: The observed sequence ends 3 residues before the CDR3 terminus, with the missing tail filled in from the germline J gene. The chain has TRBV19 and TRBJ2-5, with 7 bases that match TRBD1. The CDR3 spans 14 residues. J was trimmed by 4 bases and V by 1 base; bases with no gene match: 3. Germline CDR1 reads LNHDA; CDR2 reads SQIVND (reference sequence). The sequenced part of the CDR3 DNA is TGTGCCAGTAGTATAGGAACAGGGGTAGAGACC. Amino acids: CASSIGTGVET. The full CDR3 is CASSIGTGVETQYF. Looking up the rest from reference TRBV19 and TRBJ2-5 gives the full variable domain: DGGITQSPKYLFRKEGQNVTLSCEQNLNHDAMYWYRQDPGQGLRLIYYSQIVNDFQKGDIAEGYSVSREKKESFPLTVTSAQKNPTAFYLCASSIGTGVETQYFGPGTRLLVL.

Notes on this clone: The CDR3 extends 3 residues past the end of the read, so its final part is completed from the germline J gene. The rearrangement links TRBV5-1 to TRBJ1-5; unclear D gene. Germline CDR1 is SGHRS and CDR2 is YFSETQ. Trimming left V 0 bases short and J 4 bases short, with 8 bases between. This CDR3 comprises 14 residues. The CDR3 protein is CASSLESRNQPQHF. The sequenced CDR3 bases are TGCGCCAGCAGCTTGGAGTCTCGGAATCAGCCC. Complete variable domain (other parts from reference TRBV5-1 and TRBJ1-5): KAGVTQTPRYLIKTRGQQVTLSCSPISGHRSVSWYQQTPGQGLQFLFEYFSETQRNKGNFPGRFSGRQFSNSRSEMNVSTLELGDSALYLCASSLESRNQPQHFGDGTRLSIL.

This clone was counted between two and nine times. The missing CDR3 end, 3 residues past where the read stops, is filled in from the germline J gene. J is TRBJ2-3 and V is TRBV2; 10 positions agree with TRBD1. The germline V gene encodes CDR1 SNHLY and CDR2 FYNNEI. V shed 5 bases, J shed 5 bases, and the junction held 7 bases outside the gene matches. The CDR3 consists of 15 residues. The covered CDR3 bases are TGTGCCAGCAGTTGGACAGGGGGAAGCCAAGATACG. Translating gives CASSWTGGSQDT. The full CDR3 protein reads CASSWTGGSQDTQYF.

Remarks on this clone: The missing CDR3 end, 3 residues past where the read stops, is filled in from the germline J gene. This chain joins TRBV18 and TRBJ2-7; the D gene is possibly TRBD1 (6 bases). CDR1 KGHSH and CDR2 LQKENI come from the germline V gene. The germline V and J ends were trimmed by 6 bases and 2 bases, with 11 bases remaining between them. The CDR3 runs to 13 residues. CDR3 residues: CASSEDSPYEQYF. The part of the CDR3 DNA that was read is TGTGCCAGCTCGGAGGACAGCCCCTACGAG.